This T cell receptor (beta chain) was sequenced during a study of T cell responses to AZD1222 COVID-19 vaccine. Points from the study as a whole: Nearly half of spike-specific TCRs reportedly target variant regions that are unmutated in the B.1.351 and B.1.1.7 variants. Donors were mostly white British, more females; clonal diversity possibly underestimated. At baseline, seropositivity was found in only a handful of AZD1222 recipients.

For this clone: Its target is not known.

Produced via immunoSEQ multiplex PCR; TCRdb's table is partial and in-frame only. Here the sample spans approximately 150,000 clones, about 89% being singletons. Germline CDR1 reads MDHEN; CDR2 reads SYDVKM. The CDR3 contains 12 residues. The V and J ends lost 8 bases and 7 bases respectively, with 11 bases between them. This receptor was taken from an adult who received the MenACWY meningococcal vaccine as a control. The chain joins TRBV28 to TRBJ1-4; TRBD1 might be the D (5 bases). The sample here was peripheral blood, taken 28 days after the second dose of the MenACWY control vaccine. CDR3 residues: CASRGGGEKLFF. The CDR3 DNA sequence: TGTGCCAGCCGGGGGGGAGGTGAAAAACTGTTTTTT.